This is a list of T cell receptor beta chains from one sample in a study of blood T cell repertoires in COVID-19. Clones were read by immunoSEQ multiplex PCR, and TCRdb kept only the in-frame ones, dropping some. Seen here are under 200,000 clones, 70% to 85% observed once, and the top ten hold 1.2%. Sequenced material: peripheral blood. Every receptor here comes from a man between 60 and 75 years old who had recovered from COVID-19. CDR3s include the opening cysteine and the closing phenylalanine or tryptophan. A D gene is named only where the DNA matches it firmly. Size is stated for part of the rows, as once, few or many counts, or as a class when the clone is expanded.

CDR3,DNA,J,V,D,size,length
CASSFPQGAGEETQYF,TGTGCCAGCAGCTTCCCCCAGGGGGCGGGCGAAGAGACCCAGTACTTC,TRBJ2-5,TRBV5-6,TRBD1,NA,16
CASSLVRGNSPLHF,TGTGCCAGCAGCTTAGTACGGGGTAATTCACCCCTCCACTTT,TRBJ1-6,TRBV11-2,NA,NA,14
CASSPRTGGSPLHF,TGCGCCAGCAGCCCCAGGACAGGTGGGTCACCCCTCCACTTT,TRBJ1-6,TRBV5-1,TRBD1,NA,14
CASSPRRSREGEKLFF,TGTGCCAGCAGCCCCCGACGCAGCAGGGAGGGAGAAAAACTGTTTTTT,TRBJ1-4,TRBV7-9,NA,NA,16
CASRSGTGPYEQYF,TGTGCCAGCAGGTCGGGGACAGGTCCCTACGAGCAGTACTTC,TRBJ2-7,TRBV4-2,TRBD1,NA,14
CASSSRGLADTQYF,TGTGCCAGCAGCTCCAGGGGGCTCGCGGATACGCAGTATTTT,TRBJ2-3,TRBV7-8,TRBD1,NA,14
CASSHSSGDNEQFF,TGTGCCAGCAGTCACTCTAGCGGGGACAATGAGCAGTTCTTC,TRBJ2-1,TRBV28,TRBD2,NA,14
CASSQRGDTEAFF,TGTGCCAGCAGCCAACGGGGGGACACTGAAGCTTTCTTT,TRBJ1-1,TRBV7-8,NA,NA,13
CATRLAGGPTQYF,TGTGCCACCCGGCTAGCGGGGGGGCCTACGCAGTATTTT,TRBJ2-3,TRBV15,TRBD2,NA,13
CASSPGSQGNNQPQHF,TGTGCCAGCTCTCCCGGATCACAGGGGAACAATCAGCCCCAGCATTTT,TRBJ1-5,TRBV18,TRBD1,NA,16
CASSIGGTMGGYTF,TGTGCCAGTAGTATAGGGGGCACAATGGGGGGCTACACCTTC,TRBJ1-2,TRBV19,NA,few,14
CASEQGALSTGELFF,TGTGCCAGTGAACAGGGGGCGCTGAGCACCGGGGAGCTGTTTTTT,TRBJ2-2,TRBV25-1,TRBD1,once,15
CASSQDFLGLAGYNEQFF,TGTGCCAGCAGCCAAGATTTTTTGGGACTAGCGGGGTACAATGAGCAGTTCTTC,TRBJ2-1,TRBV3-1/TRBV3-2,TRBD2,NA,18
CASSLGYKVAGETQYF,TGCGCCAGCAGCTTGGGTTATAAGGTAGCTGGAGAGACCCAGTACTTC,TRBJ2-5,TRBV5-1,NA,NA,16
CASSNRVGGELFF,TGTGCCAGCAGTAACAGGGTTGGCGGGGAGCTGTTTTTT,TRBJ2-2,TRBV6-5,NA,once,13
CASSPRASDSGEQFF,TGTGCCAGCAGCCCGAGGGCTAGCGATTCGGGTGAGCAGTTCTTC,TRBJ2-1,TRBV7-3,NA,NA,15
CASSRGQGAHNQPQHF,TGTGCCAGTAGTAGGGGACAGGGGGCCCACAATCAGCCCCAGCATTTT,TRBJ1-5,TRBV19,TRBD1,NA,16
CASSEAGTGREETQYF,TGTGCCAGCAGTGAGGCCGGGACAGGGAGGGAAGAGACCCAGTACTTC,TRBJ2-5,TRBV2,TRBD1,NA,16
CASSGQRGDYGYTF,TGTGCCAGCAGTGGACAGAGAGGGGACTATGGCTACACCTTC,TRBJ1-2,TRBV5-4,NA,NA,14
CASSEALRGAGEQYF,TGTGCCAGCAGTGAAGCGCTTCGGGGGGCTGGGGAGCAGTACTTC,TRBJ2-7,TRBV2,NA,once,15
CASSQGAANTGELFF,TGCGCCAGCAGCCAAGGGGCAGCGAACACCGGGGAGCTGTTTTTT,TRBJ2-2,TRBV4-3,NA,NA,15
CAWSVRGGNEKLFF,TGTGCCTGGAGTGTACGAGGGGGCAACGAAAAACTGTTTTTT,TRBJ1-4,TRBV30,TRBD1,NA,14
CASSSAGQGAYGYTF,TGTGCCAGCAGTTCTGCGGGACAGGGGGCCTATGGCTACACCTTC,TRBJ1-2,TRBV6-6,TRBD1,few,15
CASSRQGFGEAFF,TGTGCCAGCAGTAGACAGGGATTCGGTGAAGCTTTCTTT,TRBJ1-1,TRBV6-5,TRBD1,NA,13
CASSLPQGNSPLHF,TGTGCCAGCAGCTTGCCTCAGGGAAATTCACCCCTCCACTTT,TRBJ1-6,TRBV5-5,NA,NA,14
CASSRDSFNTGELFF,TGTGCCAGCAGTAGGGACTCCTTTAACACCGGGGAGCTGTTTTTT,TRBJ2-2,TRBV6-4,NA,once,15
CASSPNRGGKELRNYGYTF,TGTGCCAGCAGCCCCAATAGGGGAGGGAAGGAGTTGAGGAACTATGGCTACACCTTC,TRBJ1-2,TRBV16,NA,NA,19